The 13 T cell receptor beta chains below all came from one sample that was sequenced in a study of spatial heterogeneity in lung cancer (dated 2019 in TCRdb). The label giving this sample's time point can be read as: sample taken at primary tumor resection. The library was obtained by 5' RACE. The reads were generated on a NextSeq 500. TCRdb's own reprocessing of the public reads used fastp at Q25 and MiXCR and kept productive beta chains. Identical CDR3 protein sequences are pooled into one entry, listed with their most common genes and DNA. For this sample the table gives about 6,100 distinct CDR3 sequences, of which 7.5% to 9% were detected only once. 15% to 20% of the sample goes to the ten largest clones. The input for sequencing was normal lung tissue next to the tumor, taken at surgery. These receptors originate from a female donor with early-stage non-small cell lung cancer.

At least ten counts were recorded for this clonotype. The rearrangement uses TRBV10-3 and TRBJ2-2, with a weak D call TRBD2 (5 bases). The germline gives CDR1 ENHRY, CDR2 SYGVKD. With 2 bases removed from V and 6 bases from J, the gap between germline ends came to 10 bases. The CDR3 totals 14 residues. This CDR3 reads CAISEGLLSGELFF. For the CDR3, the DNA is TGTGCCATCAGTGAGGGACTCCTGTCCGGGGAGCTGTTTTTT.

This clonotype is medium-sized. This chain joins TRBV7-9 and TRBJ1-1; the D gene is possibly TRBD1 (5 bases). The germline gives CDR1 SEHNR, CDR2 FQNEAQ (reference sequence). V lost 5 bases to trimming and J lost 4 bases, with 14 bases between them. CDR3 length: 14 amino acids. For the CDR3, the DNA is TGTGCCAGCAGCCCCGTCGGGGGAGGCACTGAAGCTTTCTTT. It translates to CASSPVGGGTEAFF. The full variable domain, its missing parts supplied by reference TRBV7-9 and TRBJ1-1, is DTGVSQNPRHKITKRGQNVTFRCDPISEHNRLYWYRQTLGQGPEFLTYFQNEAQLEKSRLLSDRFSAERPKGSFSTLEIQRTEQGDSAMYLCASSPVGGGTEAFFGQGTRLTVV.

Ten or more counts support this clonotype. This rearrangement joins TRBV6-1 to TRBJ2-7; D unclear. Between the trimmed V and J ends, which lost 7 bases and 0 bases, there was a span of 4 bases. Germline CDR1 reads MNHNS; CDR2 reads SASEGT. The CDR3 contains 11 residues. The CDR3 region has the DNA TGTGCCAGCACGAGCTCCTACGAGCAGTACTTC. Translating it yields CASTSSYEQYF.

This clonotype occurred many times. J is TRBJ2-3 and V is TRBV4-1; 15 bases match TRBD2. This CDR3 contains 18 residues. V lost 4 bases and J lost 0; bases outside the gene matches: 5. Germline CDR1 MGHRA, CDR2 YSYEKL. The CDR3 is CASSPVGTSGGSTDTQYF. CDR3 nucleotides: TGCGCCAGCAGCCCAGTGGGGACTAGCGGGGGGAGCACAGATACGCAGTATTTT.

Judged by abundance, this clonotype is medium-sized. The CDR3 protein is CAVADANTGELFF. CDR3 coding DNA: TGTGCAGTGGCAGACGCGAACACCGGGGAGCTGTTTTTT. The J gene is TRBJ2-2, the V gene TRBV19, with D unresolved. This CDR3 has 13 amino acids. CDR1 is LNHDA and CDR2 is SQIVND in the germline V gene (reference sequence).

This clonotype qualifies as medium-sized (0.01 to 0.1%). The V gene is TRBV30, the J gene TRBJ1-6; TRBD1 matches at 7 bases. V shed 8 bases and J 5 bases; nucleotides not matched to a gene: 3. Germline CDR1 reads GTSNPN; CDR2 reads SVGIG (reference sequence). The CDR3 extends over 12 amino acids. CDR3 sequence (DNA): TGTGCCCGTGGACAGGATAATTCACCCCTCCACTTT. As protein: CARGQDNSPLHF.

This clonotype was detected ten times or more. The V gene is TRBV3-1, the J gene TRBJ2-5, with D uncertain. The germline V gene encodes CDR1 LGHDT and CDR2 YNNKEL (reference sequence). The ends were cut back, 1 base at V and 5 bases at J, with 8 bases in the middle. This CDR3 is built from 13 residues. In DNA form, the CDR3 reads TGTGCCAGCAGCCAAGGAACCTCGGAGACCCAGTACTTC. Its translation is CASSQGTSETQYF.

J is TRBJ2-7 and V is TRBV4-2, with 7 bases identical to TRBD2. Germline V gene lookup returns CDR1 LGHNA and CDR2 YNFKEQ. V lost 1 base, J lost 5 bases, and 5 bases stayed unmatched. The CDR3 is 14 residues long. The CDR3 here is CASSQGLAGDEQYF. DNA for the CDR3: TGTGCCAGCAGCCAAGGTCTCGCGGGGGACGAGCAGTACTTC.

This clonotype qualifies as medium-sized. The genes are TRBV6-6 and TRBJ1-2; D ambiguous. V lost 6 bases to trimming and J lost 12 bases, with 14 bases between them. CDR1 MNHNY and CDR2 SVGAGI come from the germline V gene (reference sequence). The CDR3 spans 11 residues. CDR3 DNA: TGTGCCAGCAGCCGAGGACCCAATAACACCTTC. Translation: CASSRGPNNTF.

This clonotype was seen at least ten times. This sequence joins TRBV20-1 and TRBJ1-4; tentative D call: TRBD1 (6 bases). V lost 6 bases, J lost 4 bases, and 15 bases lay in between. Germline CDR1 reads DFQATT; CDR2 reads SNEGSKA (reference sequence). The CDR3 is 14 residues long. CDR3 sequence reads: CSAQLTGFNEKLFF. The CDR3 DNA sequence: TGCAGTGCGCAACTAACAGGGTTTAATGAAAAACTGTTTTTT.

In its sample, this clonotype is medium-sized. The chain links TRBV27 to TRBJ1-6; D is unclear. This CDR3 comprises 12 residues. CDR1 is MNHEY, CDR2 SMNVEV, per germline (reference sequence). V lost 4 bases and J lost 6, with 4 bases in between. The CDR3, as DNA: TGTGCCAGCAGTTCAGTTAATTCACCCCTCCACTTT. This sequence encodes CASSSVNSPLHF.

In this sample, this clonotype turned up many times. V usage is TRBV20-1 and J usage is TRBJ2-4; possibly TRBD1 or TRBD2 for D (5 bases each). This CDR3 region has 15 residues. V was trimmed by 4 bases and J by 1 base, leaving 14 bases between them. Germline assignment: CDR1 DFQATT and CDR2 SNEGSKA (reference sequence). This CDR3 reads CSATPGALAKNIQYF. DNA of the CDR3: TGCAGTGCTACACCCGGGGCGCTTGCCAAAAACATTCAGTACTTC.

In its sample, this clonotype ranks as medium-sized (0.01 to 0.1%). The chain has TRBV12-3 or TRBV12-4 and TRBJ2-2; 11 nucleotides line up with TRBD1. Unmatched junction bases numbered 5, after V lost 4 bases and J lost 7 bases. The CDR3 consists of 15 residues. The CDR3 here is CASSSGQGVGGELFF. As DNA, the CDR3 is TGTGCCAGCAGTTCGGGACAGGGGGTCGGCGGGGAGCTGTTTTTT.